This TCR beta chain is drawn from a study of control samples from healthy donors and cancer patients. About this clone: One junction end does not reproduce the germline sequence, and a read error may be involved.

The CDR3 extends over 11 amino acids. Germline loops: CDR1 KGHSH, CDR2 LQKENI. Data came from immunoSEQ multiplex PCR; TCRdb stores just in-frame clones and leaves some out. The data hold approximately 140,000 clones, with about 89% observed a single time. The receptor was isolated from a man aged 18-30 years in good health. Material: blood. The J gene is TRBJ2-7, the V gene TRBV18; D ambiguous. The CDR3 is CASSADYEQCF. The CDR3 coding sequence is TGTGCCAGCTCAGCAGATTACGAGCAGTGCTTC.